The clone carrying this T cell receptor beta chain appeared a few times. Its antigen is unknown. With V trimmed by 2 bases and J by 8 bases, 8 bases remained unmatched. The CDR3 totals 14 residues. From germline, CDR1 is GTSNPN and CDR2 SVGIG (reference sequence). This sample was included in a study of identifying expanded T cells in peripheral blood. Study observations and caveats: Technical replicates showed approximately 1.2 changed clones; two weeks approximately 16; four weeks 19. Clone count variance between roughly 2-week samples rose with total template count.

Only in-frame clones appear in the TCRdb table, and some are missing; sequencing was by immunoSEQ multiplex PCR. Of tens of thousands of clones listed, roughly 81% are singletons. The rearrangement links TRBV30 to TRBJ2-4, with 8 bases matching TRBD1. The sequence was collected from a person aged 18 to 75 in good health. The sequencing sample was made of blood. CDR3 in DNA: TGTGCCTGGAGTTCTTCAGGGGGCGCATACATTCAGTACTTC. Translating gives CAWSSSGGAYIQYF.